These 18 T cell receptor beta chains share one sample of origin, sequenced in a study of T-cell reconstitution after alpha-beta-depleted transplantation in children. The TCRbeta library was prepared with unique molecular identifiers. Each CDR3 protein gets one entry after TCRdb re-called the PCR reads with MiXCR. Seen here are around 400,000 distinct CDR3 sequences, around 21% observed once, and the top ten hold 3.5% to 4%. The material was PBMCs from the stem cell graft donor, obtained from the stem cell graft. The receptors here all came from a human donor who donated a stem cell graft to a child with acute myeloid leukemia.

This clonotype has only one observation. The rearrangement uses TRBV7-2 and TRBJ2-1; D perhaps matches TRBD1 (5 bases). Trimming removed 5 bases from V and 4 bases from J, with 12 bases in between. The CDR3 sequence is 14 residues long. In germline, CDR1 is SGHTA, CDR2 FQGNSA. The CDR3 is CASSPQDTYNEQFF. CDR3 DNA sequence: TGTGCCAGCAGCCCCCAGGACACGTACAATGAGCAGTTCTTC.

This clonotype was detected only a few times. The chain has TRBV12-3 or TRBV12-4 and TRBJ2-5; D call uncertain. Trimming shortened V by 1 base and J by 5 bases, and 11 bases separated the two germline ends. The CDR3 is made up of 14 amino acids. The CDR3 here is CASSLGRSFETQYF. Written as DNA, the CDR3 is TGTGCCAGCAGTTTAGGGCGATCTTTCGAGACCCAGTACTTC.

This clonotype was seen only a few times. V and J are TRBV20-1 and TRBJ2-1; the match to TRBD2 covers 9 bases. The junction had 6 bases not matched to a gene; V was cut back by 4 bases and J by 2 bases. The CDR3 has 15 amino acids. Per germline, CDR1 DFQATT and CDR2 SNEGSKA (reference sequence). The CDR3 nucleotides read TGCAGTGCTACTCCGGGACTAGCCCCCTACAATGAGCAGTTCTTC. It specifies CSATPGLAPYNEQFF.

This clonotype appeared many times. The chain is built from TRBV20-1 and TRBJ1-6, with a tentative D call TRBD1 (5 bases). The V end was cut by 6 bases, the J end by 10 bases, with 28 bases between. CDR1 DFQATT and CDR2 SNEGSKA come from the germline V gene (reference sequence). This CDR3 spans 17 amino acids. The CDR3 here is CSAIRDQGPRTKSPLHF. In DNA, the CDR3 is TGCAGTGCCATTAGGGACCAGGGTCCACGGACCAAATCACCCCTCCACTTT.

This clonotype was picked up a small number of times. This chain links TRBV20-1 with TRBJ2-3, with 9 bases identical to TRBD2. V lost 5 bases, J lost 4 bases, and 13 bases stayed unmatched. This CDR3 is built from 16 residues. Germline CDR1 DFQATT, CDR2 SNEGSKA (reference sequence). This chain's CDR3 is CSAHEGREGPADTQYF. The DNA of the CDR3 is TGCAGTGCTCATGAAGGGCGGGAGGGCCCAGCAGATACGCAGTATTTT.

There are many counts of this clonotype. This chain links TRBV12-3 or TRBV12-4 with TRBJ2-1; D is tentatively TRBD1 or TRBD2 (5 bases each). Trimming stripped 6 bases from V and 2 bases from J, with 14 bases between. The CDR3 spans 15 residues. DNA for the CDR3: TGTGCCAGCAGCCCGTGGTCGGGGCCCTACAATGAGCAGTTCTTC. Residues: CASSPWSGPYNEQFF.

This clonotype was counted between two and nine times. CDR3 in amino acids: CASRGREVKAFF. The DNA of the CDR3 is TGTGCCAGCAGGGGCCGGGAAGTCAAAGCTTTCTTT. V is TRBV12-3 or TRBV12-4 and J is TRBJ1-1, with D hard to call. CDR3 size: 12 residues. Trimming removed 6 bases at V and 9 bases at J, with 14 bases between.

V and J are TRBV14 and TRBJ2-7, with TRBD2 matching 10 bases. The CDR3 contains 16 residues. Germline assignment: CDR1 SGHDN and CDR2 FVKESK. V lost 2 bases, J lost 3 bases, and 7 bases stayed unmatched. The CDR3 nucleotides are TGTGCCAGCAGCCAAACCTCCGGGACTAGCGACTACGAGCAGTACTTC. It encodes CASSQTSGTSDYEQYF. The full variable domain, in which reference TRBV14 and TRBJ2-7 provide the parts outside the CDR3, is EAGVTQFPSHSVIEKGQTVTLRCDPISGHDNLYWYRRVMGKEIKFLLHFVKESKQDESGMPNNRFLAERTGGTYSTLKVQPAELEDSGVYFCASSQTSGTSDYEQYFGPGTRLTVT.

This clonotype was detected a few times. This rearrangement joins TRBV2 to TRBJ2-5, with D hard to call. The V and J ends lost 2 bases and 5 bases respectively, with 18 bases between them. Germline assignment: CDR1 SNHLY and CDR2 FYNNEI. This CDR3 region has 16 residues. CDR3 loop: CASSEFLGPLGETQYF. The CDR3 DNA follows: TGTGCCAGCAGTGAATTTCTAGGACCCCTGGGGGAGACCCAGTACTTC.

In its sample, this clonotype was seen many times. The chain carries TRBV29-1 and TRBJ2-1, with D perhaps TRBD1 (5 bases). V was cut by 6 bases and J by 6 bases, with 12 bases left in between. The CDR3 has 12 amino acids. CDR1 SQVTM and CDR2 ANQGSEA come from the germline V gene. The CDR3: CSVPPGRNEQFF. CDR3 DNA sequence: TGCAGCGTGCCGCCAGGGCGCAATGAGCAGTTCTTC.

The sample holds a few counts of this clonotype. This rearrangement joins TRBV25-1 to TRBJ2-2; no firm D call. V lost 8 bases, J lost 3 bases, and 13 bases lay in between. Germline V CDR1 and CDR2: MGHDK, SYGVNS. The CDR3 length is 14 residues. The CDR3 region is CASGRGVDTGELFF. The DNA of the CDR3 is TGTGCCAGCGGTCGAGGCGTGGACACCGGGGAGCTGTTTTTT.

This clonotype was picked up a small number of times. This chain joins TRBV12-3 or TRBV12-4 and TRBJ2-5; TRBD1 aligns across 8 bases. The CDR3 totals 14 residues. The J segment lost 4 bases and the V segment lost 6 bases, leaving 7 bases of the junction unmatched. CDR3 residues: CASRSAGGRETQYF. As DNA, the CDR3 is TGTGCCAGCAGATCCGCAGGGGGCCGAGAGACCCAGTACTTC.

This clonotype appeared many times. The chain employs TRBV4-2 and TRBJ2-7, with D perhaps given as TRBD1 or TRBD2 (5 bases each). The V end was cut by 1 base, the J end by 3 bases, with 19 bases between. Germline CDR1 and CDR2: LGHNA and YNFKEQ. This CDR3 has 17 residues. The DNA for the CDR3 is TGTGCCAGCAGCCAAGGGGGCACTATCGACGCGGGCTACGAGCAGTACTTC. Protein: CASSQGGTIDAGYEQYF.

V usage is TRBV6-5 and J usage is TRBJ2-7; 7 bases align to TRBD2. The V segment lost 2 bases and the J segment 2 bases; nucleotides outside the gene matches: 6. The CDR3 extends over 15 amino acids. Germline lookup yields CDR1 MNHEY and CDR2 SVGAGI. The CDR3 loop is CASSYVLLAPYEQYF. The DNA for the CDR3 is TGTGCCAGCAGTTACGTTTTACTAGCGCCCTACGAGCAGTACTTC.

The chain uses TRBV5-1 and TRBJ2-3, with D maybe TRBD1 (5 bases). Trimming cost V 4 bases and J 9 bases, with 21 bases left between them. CDR1 and CDR2 from the germline V gene are SGHRS and YFSETQ. This CDR3 comprises 15 residues. CDR3 residues: CASSPTDNSFGTQYF. The CDR3 DNA sequence: TGCGCCAGCAGCCCAACGGACAATTCATTCGGGACGCAGTATTTT.

The rearrangement uses TRBV28 and TRBJ2-2, with 7 nucleotides matching TRBD1. The V and J ends lost 6 bases and 5 bases, in that order; junction bases with no gene match: 9. The germline CDR1 and CDR2 sequences are MDHEN and SYDVKM. The CDR3 length is 15 residues. In nucleotides, the CDR3 is TGTGCCAGCAGCCCCAATGACAGGGTGACCGGGGAGCTGTTTTTT. Encoded protein: CASSPNDRVTGELFF. The full variable domain, with the rest looked up from reference TRBV28 and TRBJ2-2, is DVKVTQSSRYLVKRTGEKVFLECVQDMDHENMFWYRQDPGLGLRLIYFSYDVKMKEKGDIPEGYSVSREKKERFSLILESASTNQTSMYLCASSPNDRVTGELFFGEGSRLTVL.

The CDR3 DNA reads as TGCAGCGTTGAGACAGGGGGCTCTGAAGCTTTCTTT. This gives the protein CSVETGGSEAFF. The chain couples TRBV29-1 to TRBJ1-1; 10 nucleotides match TRBD1. The V gene end was trimmed by 3 bases and the J gene end by 6 bases; junction bases not matched to a gene: 1. The germline V gene has CDR1 SQVTM and CDR2 ANQGSEA. The CDR3 has 12 amino acids.

This clonotype was picked up a small number of times. The chain couples TRBV15 to TRBJ1-5; the D is unclear. The V end lost 1 base, the J end lost 4 bases, and 8 bases lay between the germline ends. CDR3 size: 14 residues. Germline lookup yields CDR1 LNHNV and CDR2 YYDKDF (reference sequence). For the CDR3, the DNA is TGTGCCACCAGCAGAGGCGAGGGTAATCAGCCCCAGCATTTT. Protein sequence: CATSRGEGNQPQHF.